The 30 T cell receptor beta chains below were found in one sample sequenced in a study of blood T cell repertoires in COVID-19. Sequenced by immunoSEQ multiplex PCR; TCRdb stores in-frame clones only, minus some. Seen here are about 220,000 clones, 65% to 85% observed once, and the top ten hold 7.5% to 9%. The sequencing input was peripheral blood. The receptor set was obtained from a woman in her 50s with acute or convalescent COVID-19.

The V gene is TRBV5-5, the J gene TRBJ2-1, with TRBD2 as a possible D gene (5 bases). The CDR3 contains 14 residues. V gave up 2 bases and J gave up 5 bases, with 11 bases separating them. Germline CDR1 and CDR2: SGHKS and YYEKEE (reference sequence). The CDR3 DNA is TGTGCCAGCAGCTTTGGTGGGAGTAACAATGAGCAGTTCTTC. This encodes CASSFGGSNNEQFF.

The chain joins TRBV2 to TRBJ1-3; D is uncertain. V was shortened by 6 bases and J by 2 bases, with 11 bases between the two germline ends. The CDR3 has 14 residues. Germline CDR1 and CDR2: SNHLY and FYNNEI. CDR3 in amino acids: CASSFDMAGNTIYF. Here the CDR3 DNA reads TGTGCCAGCAGCTTCGACATGGCTGGAAACACCATATATTTT.

The chain uses TRBV6-2 or TRBV6-3 and TRBJ2-7, with TRBD2 matching over 8 bases. Germline V lookup: CDR1 MNHEY, CDR2 SVGEGT. V shed 4 bases and J 0 bases; nucleotides not matched to a gene: 5. The CDR3 totals 15 residues. CDR3 protein: CASSFGLAASYEQYF. For the CDR3, the DNA is TGTGCCAGCAGTTTTGGACTAGCCGCCTCCTACGAGCAGTACTTC.

As regards this clone: The same CDR3 also results from other DNA sequences found in this sample. J is TRBJ2-7 and V is TRBV5-1, with TRBD2 matching over 9 bases. The CDR3 is made up of 14 amino acids. The V gene end was trimmed by 4 bases and the J gene end by 1 base; junction bases not matched to a gene: 3. Looked up from germline, CDR1 is SGHRS and CDR2 is YFSETQ. CDR3 nucleotide sequence: TGCGCCAGCAGCCAGACTAGCGGATCCTACGAGCAGTACTTC. Encoded protein: CASSQTSGSYEQYF. The full variable domain, rest sourced from reference TRBV5-1 and TRBJ2-7, is KAGVTQTPRYLIKTRGQQVTLSCSPISGHRSVSWYQQTPGQGLQFLFEYFSETQRNKGNFPGRFSGRQFSNSRSEMNVSTLELGDSALYLCASSQTSGSYEQYFGPGTRLTVT.

The chain recombines TRBV7-9 with TRBJ1-2, with D unclear. CDR1 is SEHNR, CDR2 FQNEAQ, per germline (reference sequence). V gave up 5 bases and J gave up 3 bases, with 7 bases separating them. CDR3 length: 12 residues. The CDR3 protein is CASSTRDYGYTF. CDR3 bases: TGTGCCAGCAGCACCCGAGACTATGGCTACACCTTC.

The genes are TRBV5-1 and TRBJ2-5, with a weak D call TRBD1 (5 bases). The CDR3 extends over 14 amino acids. Trimming cost V 4 bases and J 1 base, with 11 bases left between them. Germline values: CDR1 SGHRS, CDR2 YFSETQ. The CDR3 is CASSGQGIQETQYF. Written as DNA, the CDR3 is TGCGCCAGCAGCGGCCAGGGAATCCAAGAGACCCAGTACTTC.

The chain has TRBV28 and TRBJ1-4; D may be TRBD1 (6 bases). This CDR3 is built from 15 residues. Germline V gives CDR1 MDHEN, CDR2 SYDVKM. V dropped 3 bases and J dropped 3 bases, with 11 bases sitting between them. CDR3 residues: CASSFHGQPNEKLFF. DNA for the CDR3: TGTGCCAGCAGTTTTCACGGACAGCCTAATGAAAAACTGTTTTTT.

This chain uses TRBV9 with TRBJ2-3; 10 bases align to TRBD2. The junction had 10 bases not matched to a gene; V was cut back by 4 bases and J by 2 bases. CDR1 SGDLS and CDR2 YYNGEE come from the germline V gene. This CDR3 contains 17 residues. The CDR3 sequence is CASSTSPAGGVTDTQYF. In DNA, the CDR3 is TGTGCCAGCAGCACCAGCCCAGCGGGAGGGGTCACAGATACGCAGTATTTT.

This chain links TRBV6-6 with TRBJ1-2; D is uncertain. The V and J ends lost 2 bases and 0 bases respectively, with 4 bases between them. Germline V gene data show CDR1 as MNHNY and CDR2 as SVGAGI (reference sequence). The CDR3 has 13 residues. The CDR3 reads CASSYGPNYGYTF. DNA of the CDR3: TGTGCCAGCAGTTACGGGCCTAACTATGGCTACACCTTC.

The chain couples TRBV23-1 to TRBJ2-1; TRBD1 matches at 10 bases. TRBV23-1 belongs to the ORF category, with a function that is uncertain. J was trimmed by 7 bases and V by 4 bases; bases with no gene match: 7. The CDR3 loop spans 15 amino acids. Written as DNA, the CDR3 is TGCGCCAGCAGTCGACCGGGACAGGGGAAGAATGAGCAGTTCTTC. It specifies CASSRPGQGKNEQFF.

This clone has just one count. The chain has TRBV12-3 or TRBV12-4 and TRBJ2-5; unclear D gene. The CDR3 is 13 residues long. Deletions cut 6 bases from V and 4 bases from J, with 12 bases between. CDR3 nucleotide sequence: TGTGCCAGCAGCTCCTTCTCCTTAGAGACCCAGTACTTC. It yields the protein CASSSFSLETQYF.

V and J are TRBV2 and TRBJ2-7; TRBD2 is a possible D gene (7 bases). CDR3 size: 13 residues. Trimming took off 5 bases at V and 2 bases at J, with 10 bases between the two ends. CDR1 and CDR2 (germline): SNHLY, FYNNEI. The CDR3 is CASSRGRAYEQYF. DNA of the CDR3: TGTGCCAGCAGTAGGGGGAGGGCCTACGAGCAGTACTTC. The variable domain in full, completed from reference TRBV2 and TRBJ2-7, reads EPEVTQTPSHQVTQMGQEVILRCVPISNHLYFYWYRQILGQKVEFLVSFYNNEISEKSEIFDDQFSVERPDGSNFTLKIRSTKLEDSAMYFCASSRGRAYEQYFGPGTRLTVT.

The chain is built from TRBV19 and TRBJ2-1; D might be TRBD1 (6 bases). Germline CDR1 LNHDA, CDR2 SQIVND (reference sequence). Trimming pared 3 bases from V and 4 bases from J, leaving 13 bases between. The CDR3 runs to 15 residues. The CDR3 is CASSINVGTYNEQFF. The DNA for the CDR3 is TGTGCCAGTAGTATTAACGTCGGGACATACAATGAGCAGTTCTTC.

This clone was recorded once. The rearrangement links TRBV5-1 to TRBJ2-7, with a tentative D call TRBD1 (6 bases). CDR1 SGHRS and CDR2 YFSETQ come from the germline V gene. V lost 4 bases and J 8 bases, leaving 22 bases between the germline ends. This CDR3 has 15 amino acids. The CDR3 DNA reads TGCGCCAGCAGCCCGACTCAACAGGGTGAAGGGCAGCAGTACTTC. It is translated as CASSPTQQGEGQQYF.

The rearrangement joins TRBV5-4 to TRBJ2-6; 8 bases line up with TRBD1. The CDR3 spans 17 residues. Unmatched junction bases numbered 6, after V lost 4 bases and J lost 0 bases. CDR1 SGHNT and CDR2 YYREEE come from the germline V gene (reference sequence). DNA of the CDR3: TGTGCCAGCAGCACGGGACAGGCCCACTCTGGGGCCAACGTCCTGACTTTC. The encoded protein is CASSTGQAHSGANVLTF.

This clone has only a few counts. This chain connects TRBV6-5 to TRBJ2-7; 10 bases are shared with TRBD2. CDR1 is MNHEY, CDR2 SVGAGI, per germline. Trimming removed 7 bases from V and 2 bases from J; junction bases left unmatched: 5. The CDR3 sequence is 14 residues long. The CDR3 DNA is TGTGCCAGCACCACCGGGACTAGCGCCTACGAGCAGTACTTC. This gives the protein CASTTGTSAYEQYF.

The J gene is TRBJ2-2, the V gene TRBV3-1 (or the pseudogene TRBV3-2), with 7 nucleotides matching TRBD2. This CDR3 region has 17 residues. From germline, CDR1 is LGHDT and CDR2 YNNKEL (reference sequence). Germline trimming cut 4 bases from V and 1 base from J; bases unmatched to any gene: 9. The CDR3 sequence: CASSPPPASGNTGELFF. The CDR3 bases are TGTGCCAGCAGCCCCCCCCCAGCTAGCGGGAACACCGGGGAGCTGTTTTTT.

The rearrangement joins TRBV15 to TRBJ1-1; D is undetermined. The CDR3 runs to 14 residues. The germline CDR1 and CDR2 sequences are LNHNV and YYDKDF (reference sequence). The germline V and J ends were trimmed by 4 bases and 1 base, with 10 bases remaining between them. DNA for the CDR3: TGTGCCACCAGCATTAGTAGTTCGAACACTGAAGCTTTCTTT. Residues: CATSISSSNTEAFF.

This chain connects TRBV27 to TRBJ2-1; 9 bases line up with TRBD2. This CDR3 region has 17 residues. V was clipped by 11 bases and J by 6 bases; unmatched bases: 20. CDR1 is MNHEY and CDR2 is SMNVEV in the germline V gene (reference sequence). The chain's CDR3 is CAAATRGGRAPFNEQFF. Written as DNA, the CDR3 is TGTGCCGCAGCTACTAGGGGCGGGAGGGCCCCTTTCAATGAGCAGTTCTTC.

Details on this clone: This may be a read error: a much more frequent sequence differs by one nucleotide. The genes are TRBV3-1 (or the pseudogene TRBV3-2) and TRBJ2-5; 12 nucleotides align to TRBD2. Germline V gene sequence: CDR1 LGHDT, CDR2 YNNKEL (reference sequence). The CDR3 runs to 16 residues. The DNA of the CDR3 is TGTGCCAGCAACCAATTGCTAGCGGGAGGGCGGGAGACCCAGTACTTC. This encodes CASNQLLAGGRETQYF.

The chain recombines TRBV20-1 with TRBJ2-7; the D gene is possibly TRBD2 (5 bases). The V end was cut by 3 bases, the J end by 6 bases, with 21 bases between. This CDR3 contains 15 residues. CDR1 and CDR2 (germline): DFQATT, SNEGSKA (reference sequence). The CDR3 region is CSASGFFLGGSEQYF. CDR3 coding DNA: TGCAGTGCTAGTGGGTTTTTTTTAGGAGGAAGCGAGCAGTACTTC.

This chain joins TRBV5-1 and TRBJ2-2; unclear D gene. The CDR3 length is 17 residues. From germline, CDR1 is SGHRS and CDR2 YFSETQ. The V gene lost 0 bases and the J gene lost 0 bases, with 12 bases spanning the gap. CDR3 DNA sequence: TGCGCCAGCAGCTTGGAGACTCCGGCTCCGAACACCGGGGAGCTGTTTTTT. This codes for CASSLETPAPNTGELFF.

The J gene is TRBJ1-5, the V gene TRBV4-1; no clear D gene. This CDR3 spans 18 amino acids. Trimming left V 0 bases short and J 2 bases short, with 17 bases between. Germline V lookup: CDR1 MGHRA, CDR2 YSYEKL. Here the CDR3 reads CASSQDPDRRGGNQPQHF. CDR3 DNA: TGCGCCAGCAGCCAAGATCCGGACCGACGGGGAGGCAATCAGCCCCAGCATTTT.

This sequence joins TRBV11-2 and TRBJ2-7, with D possibly being TRBD1 (5 bases). The ends were cut back, 2 bases at V and 2 bases at J, with 13 bases in the middle. Germline CDR1 is SGHAT and CDR2 is FQNNGV. This CDR3 spans 15 amino acids. CDR3 protein: CASSLLVRVTYEQYF. The CDR3 coding sequence is TGTGCCAGCAGCTTACTGGTCAGGGTAACCTACGAGCAGTACTTC.

Only a few counts were recorded for this clone. The chain carries TRBV2 and TRBJ1-5; TRBD1 agrees at 7 bases. The CDR3 has 14 residues. J gave up 1 base and V 7 bases, and 4 bases lay outside the gene matches. Germline CDR1 is SNHLY and CDR2 is FYNNEI. The CDR3 loop is CASKGRGSNQPQHF. As DNA, the CDR3 is TGTGCCAGCAAAGGCAGGGGGAGCAATCAGCCCCAGCATTTT.

Only one count was recorded for this clone. The V and J genes are TRBV12-3 or TRBV12-4 and TRBJ2-7; D is possibly TRBD2 (6 bases). The CDR3 loop spans 13 amino acids. Trimming removed 6 bases from V and 1 base from J, with 10 bases in between. The CDR3: CASSFRGSYEQYF. CDR3 sequence (DNA): TGTGCCAGCAGCTTCCGGGGGTCCTACGAGCAGTACTTC.

This chain joins TRBV19 and TRBJ2-7; 8 bases match TRBD1. Trimming at V came to 5 bases and at J to 6 bases, leaving 12 bases not matched to a gene. The CDR3 runs to 15 residues. CDR1 and CDR2 (germline): LNHDA, SQIVND (reference sequence). CDR3 in amino acids: CASSRQGASRGEQYF. CDR3 nucleotide sequence: TGTGCCAGTAGTCGGCAGGGGGCCAGCCGGGGCGAGCAGTACTTC.

The chain employs TRBV18 and TRBJ2-5; 13 bases agree with TRBD2. Losses at the gene ends were 5 bases for V and 1 base for J; bases not matched to a gene: 4. CDR1 and CDR2 (germline): KGHSH, LQKENI. The length of the CDR3 is 16 residues. The CDR3 reads CASSVGLAGSQETQYF. The CDR3 DNA reads as TGTGCCAGCTCAGTGGGACTAGCGGGAAGCCAAGAGACCCAGTACTTC. The full variable domain, rest sourced from reference TRBV18 and TRBJ2-5, is NAGVMQNPRHLVRRRGQEARLRCSPMKGHSHVYWYRQLPEEGLKFMVYLQKENIIDESGMPKERFSAEFPKEGPSILRIQQVVRGDSAAYFCASSVGLAGSQETQYFGPGTRLLVL.

The gene calls are TRBV15 and TRBJ2-3; TRBD2 matches at 8 bases. In germline, CDR1 is LNHNV, CDR2 YYDKDF (reference sequence). V trimming: 2 bases; J trimming: 0 bases; junction bases outside the gene matches: 4. This CDR3 spans 16 amino acids. CDR3 nucleotide sequence: TGTGCCACCAGCAGATTCGCGGGAGGAAGCACAGATACGCAGTATTTT. Protein product: CATSRFAGGSTDTQYF.

The rearrangement joins TRBV5-6 to TRBJ1-1, with D maybe TRBD1 (6 bases). V lost 4 bases to trimming and J lost 1 base, with 14 bases between them. Germline assignment: CDR1 SGHDT and CDR2 YYEEEE. This CDR3 is 15 amino acids long. The CDR3 nucleotides are TGTGCCAGCAGCGGTTGGGACACTCCGAACACTGAAGCTTTCTTT. Its protein is CASSGWDTPNTEAFF.